This T cell receptor (beta chain) was recovered during a study of blood T cell repertoires in COVID-19. TCRdb keeps only in-frame clones here, not all; method: immunoSEQ multiplex PCR. Of roughly 250,000 clones in the sample, approximately 85% were seen once. The CDR3 covers 14 residues. The V end lost 7 bases, the J end lost 1 base, and 13 bases lay between the germline ends. Germline V gene data show CDR1 as LNHDA and CDR2 as SQIVND (reference sequence). The clonotype comes from a woman aged 60-70 years with active or convalescent COVID-19. The chain has TRBV19 and TRBJ1-2; D gene unclear. Sample: peripheral blood. The CDR3 spells CASTRSEGNYGYTF. For the CDR3, the DNA is TGTGCCAGTACCCGCTCGGAGGGTAACTATGGCTACACCTTC. Combining the CDR3 with reference TRBV19 and TRBJ1-2 gives the whole variable domain DGGITQSPKYLFRKEGQNVTLSCEQNLNHDAMYWYRQDPGQGLRLIYYSQIVNDFQKGDIAEGYSVSREKKESFPLTVTSAQKNPTAFYLCASTRSEGNYGYTFGSGTRLTVV.